The subject of this entry is one TCR beta chain. The germline gives CDR1 SGHRS, CDR2 YFSETQ. Trimming at V came to 0 bases and at J to 4 bases, leaving 7 bases not matched to a gene. The CDR3 loop spans 16 amino acids. Some clones are missing from TCRdb's copy, which holds only in-frame ones; the method was immunoSEQ multiplex PCR. The table shows more than 70,000 clones, with about 90% occurring only once. This sample is part of a study of OX40 agonist ivuxolimab in advanced cancers. This sample comprised CD4+ or CD8+ T cells sorted from blood, obtained in a trial of the OX40 agonist ivuxolimab. The chain is built from TRBV5-1 and TRBJ2-7, with TRBD2 identical over 10 bases. This receptor was identified in an adult with an advanced solid tumor such as melanoma, head and neck, liver or kidney cancer. CDR3 DNA: TGCGCCAGCAGCTTGGGTGGTCTAGCGGGAGTGTACGAGCAGTACTTC. It is translated as CASSLGGLAGVYEQYF.